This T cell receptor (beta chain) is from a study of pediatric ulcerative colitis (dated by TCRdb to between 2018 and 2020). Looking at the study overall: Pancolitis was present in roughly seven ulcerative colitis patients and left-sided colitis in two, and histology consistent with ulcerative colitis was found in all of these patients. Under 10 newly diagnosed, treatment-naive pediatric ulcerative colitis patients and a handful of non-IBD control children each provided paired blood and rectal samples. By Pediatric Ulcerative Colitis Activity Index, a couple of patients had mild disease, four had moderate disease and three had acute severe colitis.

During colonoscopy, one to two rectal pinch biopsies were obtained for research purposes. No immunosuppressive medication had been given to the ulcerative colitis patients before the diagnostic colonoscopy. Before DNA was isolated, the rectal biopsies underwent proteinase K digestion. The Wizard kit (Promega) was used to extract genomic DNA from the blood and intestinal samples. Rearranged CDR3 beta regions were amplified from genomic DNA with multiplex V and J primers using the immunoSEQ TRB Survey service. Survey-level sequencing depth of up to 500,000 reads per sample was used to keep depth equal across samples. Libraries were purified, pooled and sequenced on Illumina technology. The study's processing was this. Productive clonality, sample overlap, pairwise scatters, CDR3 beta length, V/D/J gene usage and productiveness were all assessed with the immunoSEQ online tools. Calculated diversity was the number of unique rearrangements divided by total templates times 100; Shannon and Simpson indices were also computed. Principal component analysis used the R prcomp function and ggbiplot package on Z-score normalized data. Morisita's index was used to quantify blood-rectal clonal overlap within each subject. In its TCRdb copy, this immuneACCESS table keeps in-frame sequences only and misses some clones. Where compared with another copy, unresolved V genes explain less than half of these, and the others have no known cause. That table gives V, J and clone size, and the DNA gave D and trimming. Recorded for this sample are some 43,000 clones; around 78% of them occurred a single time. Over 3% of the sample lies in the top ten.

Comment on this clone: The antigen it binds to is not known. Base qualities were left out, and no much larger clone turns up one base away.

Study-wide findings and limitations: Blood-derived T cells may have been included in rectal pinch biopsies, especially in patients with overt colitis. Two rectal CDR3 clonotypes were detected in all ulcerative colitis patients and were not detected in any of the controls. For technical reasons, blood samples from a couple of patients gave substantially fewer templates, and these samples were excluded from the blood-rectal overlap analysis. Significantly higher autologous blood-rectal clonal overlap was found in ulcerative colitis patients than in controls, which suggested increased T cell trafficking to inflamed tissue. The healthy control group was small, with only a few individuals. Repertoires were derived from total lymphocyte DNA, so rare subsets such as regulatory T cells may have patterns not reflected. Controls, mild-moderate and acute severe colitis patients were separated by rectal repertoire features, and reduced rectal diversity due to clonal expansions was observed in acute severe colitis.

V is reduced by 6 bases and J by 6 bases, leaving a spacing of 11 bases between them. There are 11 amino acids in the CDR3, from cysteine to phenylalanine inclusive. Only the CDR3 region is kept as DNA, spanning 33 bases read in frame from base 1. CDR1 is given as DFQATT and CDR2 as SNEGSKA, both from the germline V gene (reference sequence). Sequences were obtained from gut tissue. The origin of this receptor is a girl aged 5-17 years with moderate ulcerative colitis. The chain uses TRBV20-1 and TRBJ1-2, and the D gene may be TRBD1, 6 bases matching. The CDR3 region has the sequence CSAARGDGYTF. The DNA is TGCAGTGCCGCCAGGGGAGATGGCTACACCTTC.